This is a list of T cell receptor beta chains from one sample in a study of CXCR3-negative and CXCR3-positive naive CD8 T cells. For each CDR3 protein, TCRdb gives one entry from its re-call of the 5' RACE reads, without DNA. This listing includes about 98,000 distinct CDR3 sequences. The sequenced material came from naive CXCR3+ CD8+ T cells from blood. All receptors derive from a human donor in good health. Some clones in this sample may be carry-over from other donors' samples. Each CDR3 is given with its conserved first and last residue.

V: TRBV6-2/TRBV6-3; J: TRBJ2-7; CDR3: CASSYSSGTDYEQYF
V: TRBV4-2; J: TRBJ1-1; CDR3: CASSQDTRQGNTEAFF
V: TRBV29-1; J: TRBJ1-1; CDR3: CSVESREGTEAFF
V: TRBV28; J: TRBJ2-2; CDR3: CASSFERTEYTGELFF
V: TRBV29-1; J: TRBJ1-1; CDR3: CSVEPRVTEAFF
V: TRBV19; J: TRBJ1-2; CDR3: CASSIWDKDYGYTF
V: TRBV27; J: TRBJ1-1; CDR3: CASSLKLSTEAFF
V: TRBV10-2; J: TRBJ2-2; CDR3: CASSVMGGTGELFF
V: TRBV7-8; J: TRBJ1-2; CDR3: CASSLVGGPGNSYGYTF
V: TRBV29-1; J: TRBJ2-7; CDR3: CSVVADTFLYEQYF
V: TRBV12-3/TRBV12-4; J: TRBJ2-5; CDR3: CASSWSGQQETQYF
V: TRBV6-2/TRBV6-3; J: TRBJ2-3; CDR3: CASGGPGGTDTQYF
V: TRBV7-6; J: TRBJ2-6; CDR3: CASSPRTGILLSSGANVLTF
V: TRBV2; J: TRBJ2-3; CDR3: CASCGTGENTDTQYF
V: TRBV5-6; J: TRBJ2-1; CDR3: CASTDVSSYNEQFF